This TCR beta chain was recorded in a study of blood T cells in healthy people across ages. Then a second PCR, running roughly 6 to 12 cycles, was carried out with a sample-barcoded 5' primer and a J-beta primer mix. TCRdb called the 5' RACE reads again in MiXCR, with one record for every CDR3 protein. Here the sample spans about 680,000 distinct CDR3 sequences, about half being singletons. Study conclusions and caveats: In long-lived donors, naive CD4+ cell counts and diversity exceeded those of aged donors.

As regards this clonotype: What it binds is not known.

The CDR3 has 13 amino acids. Germline V CDR1 and CDR2: MNHEY, SMNVEV (reference sequence). V lost 0 bases and J lost 7, with 10 bases in between. This clonotype was sampled from a woman in her fifties or sixties in good health. Sequenced material: blood. The chain carries TRBV27 and TRBJ2-7, with D uncertain. For the CDR3, the DNA is TGTGCCAGCAGTTTATCCCTCTACAATGAGCAGTACTTC. This codes for CASSLSLYNEQYF.